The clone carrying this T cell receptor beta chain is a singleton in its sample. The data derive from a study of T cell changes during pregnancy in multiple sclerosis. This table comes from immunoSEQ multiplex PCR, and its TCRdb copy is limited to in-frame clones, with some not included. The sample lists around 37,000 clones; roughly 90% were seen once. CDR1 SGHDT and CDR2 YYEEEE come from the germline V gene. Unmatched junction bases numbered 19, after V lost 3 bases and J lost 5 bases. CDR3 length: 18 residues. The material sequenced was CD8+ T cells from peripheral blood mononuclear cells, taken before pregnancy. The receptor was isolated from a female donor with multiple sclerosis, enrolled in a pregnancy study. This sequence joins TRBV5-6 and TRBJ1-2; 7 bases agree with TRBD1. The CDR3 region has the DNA TGTGCCAGCAGCTCGATAAAAGAACAACAGGGGCAAAGGTATGGCTACACCTTC. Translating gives CASSSIKEQQGQRYGYTF.